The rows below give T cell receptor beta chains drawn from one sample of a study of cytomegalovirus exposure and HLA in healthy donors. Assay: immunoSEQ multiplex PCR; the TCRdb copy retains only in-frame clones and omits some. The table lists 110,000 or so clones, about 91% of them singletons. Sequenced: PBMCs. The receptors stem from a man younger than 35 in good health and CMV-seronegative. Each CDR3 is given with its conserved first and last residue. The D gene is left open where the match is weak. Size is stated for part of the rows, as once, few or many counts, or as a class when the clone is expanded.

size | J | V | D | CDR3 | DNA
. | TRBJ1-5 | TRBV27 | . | CASSFHREGNQPQHF | TGTGCCAGCAGTTTTCACAGGGAGGGGAATCAGCCCCAGCATTTT
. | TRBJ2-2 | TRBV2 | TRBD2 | CASTEREGSGELFF | TGTGCCAGCACTGAGCGGGAGGGCTCCGGGGAGCTGTTTTTT
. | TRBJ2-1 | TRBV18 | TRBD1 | CASSPLTGNEQFF | TGTGCCAGCTCGCCACTGACAGGGAATGAGCAGTTCTTC
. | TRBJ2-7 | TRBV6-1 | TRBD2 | CASSELRGVAYEQYF | TGTGCCAGCAGTGAACTGCGGGGGGTAGCCTACGAGCAGTACTTC
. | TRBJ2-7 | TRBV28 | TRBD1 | CASSPLRGQGMYYEQYF | TGTGCCAGCAGTCCACTCAGAGGACAGGGCATGTACTACGAGCAGTACTTC
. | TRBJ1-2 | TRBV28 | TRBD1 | CASRGQGRNYGYTF | TGTGCCAGCAGAGGACAGGGCCGTAACTATGGCTACACCTTC
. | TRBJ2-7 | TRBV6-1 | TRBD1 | CASWGTVSYEQYF | TGTGCCAGCTGGGGGACAGTTTCCTACGAGCAGTACTTC
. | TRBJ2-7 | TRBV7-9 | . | CASSSGTKFYEQYF | TGTGCCAGCAGCTCCGGGACAAAATTCTACGAGCAGTACTTC
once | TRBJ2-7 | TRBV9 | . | CASSVELQGRQYF | TGTGCCAGCAGCGTCGAACTACAGGGCAGACAGTACTTC
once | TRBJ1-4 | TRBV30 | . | CAWSTPQGITNEKLFF | TGTGCCTGGAGTACTCCGCAGGGTATAACTAATGAAAAACTGTTTTTT
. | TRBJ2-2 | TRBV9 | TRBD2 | CASSVPYGAGVSNTGELFF | TGTGCCAGCAGCGTACCATACGGAGCGGGGGTTTCGAACACCGGGGAGCTGTTTTTT
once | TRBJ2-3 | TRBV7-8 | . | CASSLDQVDTDTQYF | TGTGCCAGCAGCTTAGACCAGGTGGACACAGATACGCAGTATTTT
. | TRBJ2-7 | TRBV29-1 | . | CSVASVLSSYEQYF | TGCAGCGTAGCTAGCGTTTTGAGCTCCTACGAGCAGTACTTC
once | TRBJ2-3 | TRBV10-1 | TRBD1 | CASRPGQGADTQYF | TGCGCCAGTCGACCGGGACAGGGGGCAGATACGCAGTATTTT
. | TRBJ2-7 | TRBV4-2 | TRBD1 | CASSQALSGGYEQYF | TGTGCCAGCAGCCAAGCTCTCTCAGGGGGCTACGAGCAGTACTTC
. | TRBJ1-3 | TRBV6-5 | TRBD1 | CASSPTGGRNTIYF | TGTGCCAGCAGCCCCACAGGGGGCAGAAACACCATATATTTT
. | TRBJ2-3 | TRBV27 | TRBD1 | CASSPGGTGVITDTQYF | TGTGCCAGCAGTCCGGGTGGGACAGGGGTAATCACAGATACGCAGTATTTT
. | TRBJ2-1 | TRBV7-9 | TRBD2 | CASSSRTSGLYNEQFF | TGTGCCAGCAGCTCTAGGACTAGCGGGTTATACAATGAGCAGTTCTTC
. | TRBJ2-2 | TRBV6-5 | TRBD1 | CASSKTGGRTGELFF | TGTGCCAGCAGTAAGACAGGGGGCAGGACCGGGGAGCTGTTTTTT
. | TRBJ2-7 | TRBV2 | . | CASSELEKYYEQYF | TGTGCCAGCAGTGAATTGGAGAAGTACTACGAGCAGTACTTC
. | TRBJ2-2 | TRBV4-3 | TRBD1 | CASKPGQSTSWELFF | TGCGCCAGCAAACCGGGACAGTCCACCTCCTGGGAGCTGTTTTTT
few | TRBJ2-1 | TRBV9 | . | CASSVRVLDEQFF | TGTGCCAGCAGCGTCAGGGTTCTCGATGAGCAGTTCTTC
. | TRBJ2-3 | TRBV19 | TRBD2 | CASRAGGPPTTDTQYF | TGTGCCAGTAGAGCGGGAGGGCCCCCGACCACAGATACGCAGTATTTT
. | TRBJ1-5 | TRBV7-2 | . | CASSERSGQPQHF | TGTGCCAGCAGCGAACGATCGGGTCAGCCCCAGCATTTT
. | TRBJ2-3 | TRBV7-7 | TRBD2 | CASSFTSGRAPDTQYF | TGTGCCAGCAGCTTTACTAGCGGGAGGGCCCCAGATACGCAGTATTTT
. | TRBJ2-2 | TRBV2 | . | CASSGKRTLTGELFF | TGTGCCAGCAGTGGTAAGAGGACACTCACCGGGGAGCTGTTTTTT
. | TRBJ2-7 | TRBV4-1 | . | CASSQSYSGEQYF | TGCGCCAGCAGCCAAAGTTACTCCGGCGAGCAGTACTTC
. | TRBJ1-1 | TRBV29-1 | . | CSVLLGGGGTEAFF | TGCAGCGTCCTGTTGGGGGGAGGGGGCACTGAAGCTTTCTTT
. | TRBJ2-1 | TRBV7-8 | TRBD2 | CASSFIRLAANNEQFF | TGTGCCAGCAGCTTTATCCGACTAGCGGCTAACAATGAGCAGTTCTTC
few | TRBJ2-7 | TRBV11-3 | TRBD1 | CASSGKGQPYEQYF | TGTGCCAGCAGCGGGAAGGGACAGCCCTACGAGCAGTACTTC
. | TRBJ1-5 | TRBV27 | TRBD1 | CASSQGGSDQPQHF | TGTGCCAGCTCACAGGGGGGTAGCGATCAGCCCCAGCATTTT
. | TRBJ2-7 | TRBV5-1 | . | CASSRRDTSYEQYF | TGCGCCAGCAGCCGCCGGGACACATCCTACGAGCAGTACTTC
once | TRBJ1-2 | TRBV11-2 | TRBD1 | CASNNGTDYGYTF | TGTGCCAGCAACAATGGGACAGACTATGGCTACACCTTC
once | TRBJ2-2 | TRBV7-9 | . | CASSLAGDTGELFF | TGTGCCAGCAGCTTAGCGGGAGATACCGGGGAGCTGTTTTTT
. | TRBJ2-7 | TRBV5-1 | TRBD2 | CASSETSGKYEQYF | TGCGCCAGCAGCGAGACTAGCGGGAAGTACGAGCAGTACTTC
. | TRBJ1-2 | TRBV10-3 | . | CAISGEGIYGYTF | TGTGCCATCAGTGGGGAGGGAATCTATGGCTACACCTTC
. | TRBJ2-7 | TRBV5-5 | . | CASSSSRGVYEQYF | TGTGCCAGCAGCTCGTCGCGCGGCGTCTACGAGCAGTACTTC
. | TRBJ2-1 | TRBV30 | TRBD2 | CAWASGGADEQFF | TGTGCCTGGGCGAGCGGGGGGGCTGATGAGCAGTTCTTC
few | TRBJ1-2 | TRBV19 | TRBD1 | CASSKTGHGYTF | TGTGCCAGTAGTAAGACAGGGCATGGCTACACCTTC